This T cell receptor (beta chain) was profiled in a study of Ad26.COV2.S vaccination and SARS-CoV-2 variants. Study outcomes and limitations: Participants given vaccine showed non-spike TCR breadth similar to that of placebo recipients.

Clones were read by immunoSEQ multiplex PCR, and TCRdb kept only the in-frame ones, dropping some. The sample contains 200,000 to 250,000 clones, roughly 88% of which appear only once. This clone turned up a few times. Antigen unknown. V gave up 6 bases and J gave up 6 bases, with 11 bases separating them. Germline assignment: CDR1 MNHNY and CDR2 SVGAGI (reference sequence). The CDR3 sequence is 13 residues long. Described treatment: some 20 received Ad26.COV2.S at low or high dose, single or two shots; about 5 received placebo; per-sample allocation not given. Sampling took place 63 days after the first vaccine or placebo injection.

This clonotype was obtained from a person aged 18-60 years who received the Ad26.COV2.S COVID-19 vaccine or a placebo. V gene TRBV6-6 combines with J gene TRBJ2-2, with D perhaps matching TRBD1 (7 bases). Sequencing used peripheral blood, obtained in a trial of Ad26.COV2.S vaccine versus placebo. The CDR3 here is CASRQGGSGELFF. For the CDR3, the DNA is TGTGCCAGCAGGCAGGGGGGCTCCGGGGAGCTGTTTTTT.